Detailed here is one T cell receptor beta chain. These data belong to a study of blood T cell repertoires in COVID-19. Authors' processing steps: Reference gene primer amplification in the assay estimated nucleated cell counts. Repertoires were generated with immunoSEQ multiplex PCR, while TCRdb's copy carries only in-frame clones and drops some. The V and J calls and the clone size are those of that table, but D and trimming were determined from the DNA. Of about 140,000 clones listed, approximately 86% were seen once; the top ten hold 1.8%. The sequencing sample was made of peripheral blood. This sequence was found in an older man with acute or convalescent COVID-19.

CDR3 sequence: CASSIDRGYYGYTF. CDR3 DNA: TGTGCCAGTAGTATAGACAGGGGCTACTATGGCTACACCTTC. V and J are TRBV19 and TRBJ1-2; D possibly corresponds to TRBD1 (6 bases). Germline V gives CDR1 LNHDA, CDR2 SQIVND (reference sequence). CDR3 length: 14 amino acids. V lost 0 bases, J lost 3 bases, and 8 bases lay in between. Full variable domain (outside the CDR3, taken from reference TRBV19 and TRBJ1-2): DGGITQSPKYLFRKEGQNVTLSCEQNLNHDAMYWYRQDPGQGLRLIYYSQIVNDFQKGDIAEGYSVSREKKESFPLTVTSAQKNPTAFYLCASSIDRGYYGYTFGSGTRLTVV.